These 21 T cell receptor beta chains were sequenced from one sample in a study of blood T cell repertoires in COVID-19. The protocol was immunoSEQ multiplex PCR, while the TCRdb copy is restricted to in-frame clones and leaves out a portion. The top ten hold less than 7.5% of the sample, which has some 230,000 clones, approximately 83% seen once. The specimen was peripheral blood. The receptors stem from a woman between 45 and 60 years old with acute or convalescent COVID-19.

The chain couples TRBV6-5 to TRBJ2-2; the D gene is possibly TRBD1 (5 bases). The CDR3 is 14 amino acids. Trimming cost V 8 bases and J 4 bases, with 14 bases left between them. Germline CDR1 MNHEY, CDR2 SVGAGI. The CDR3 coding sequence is TGTGCCAGCCGAAGGACACACACCACCGGGGAGCTGTTTTTT. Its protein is CASRRTHTTGELFF.

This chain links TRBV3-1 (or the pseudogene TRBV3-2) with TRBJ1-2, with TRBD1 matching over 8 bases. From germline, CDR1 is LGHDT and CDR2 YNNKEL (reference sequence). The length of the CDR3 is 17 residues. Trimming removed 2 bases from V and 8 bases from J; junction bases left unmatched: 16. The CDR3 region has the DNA TGTGCCAGCAGCCAAACCGGGACAGGAATGGTTCGCTACGGCTACACCTTC. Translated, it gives CASSQTGTGMVRYGYTF.

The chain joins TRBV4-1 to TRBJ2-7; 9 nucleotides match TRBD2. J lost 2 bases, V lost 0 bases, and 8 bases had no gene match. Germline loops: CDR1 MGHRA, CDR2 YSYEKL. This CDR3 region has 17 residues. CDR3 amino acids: CASSQDPRRGGPYEQYF. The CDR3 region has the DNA TGCGCCAGCAGCCAAGACCCTCGGCGGGGGGGACCCTACGAGCAGTACTTC.

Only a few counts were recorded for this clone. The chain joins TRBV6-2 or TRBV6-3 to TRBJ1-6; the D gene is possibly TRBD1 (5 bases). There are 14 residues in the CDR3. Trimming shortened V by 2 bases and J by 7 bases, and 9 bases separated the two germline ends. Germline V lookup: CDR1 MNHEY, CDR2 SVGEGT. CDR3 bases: TGTGCCAGCAGTTACCTGCAGGGAAATTCACCCCTCCACTTT. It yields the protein CASSYLQGNSPLHF.

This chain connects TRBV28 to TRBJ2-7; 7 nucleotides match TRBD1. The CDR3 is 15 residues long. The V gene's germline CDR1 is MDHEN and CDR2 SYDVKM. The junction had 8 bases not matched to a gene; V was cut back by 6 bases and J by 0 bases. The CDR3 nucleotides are TGTGCCAGCAGACAAGGACAGGAAAGCTCCTACGAGCAGTACTTC. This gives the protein CASRQGQESSYEQYF.

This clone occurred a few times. The CDR3 bases are TGTGCCATCAGGCCCGGACAGGGGAACACTGAAGCTTTCTTT. This encodes CAIRPGQGNTEAFF. This rearrangement joins TRBV10-3 to TRBJ1-1; 8 positions match TRBD1. The CDR3 consists of 14 residues. V shed 6 bases and J 1 base; nucleotides not matched to a gene: 4. The germline V gene encodes CDR1 ENHRY and CDR2 SYGVKD.

The CDR3 is CASSPRQGGKLFF. The CDR3 nucleotides are TGTGCCAGCAGCCCCCGACAGGGAGGAAAACTGTTTTTT. The chain is built from TRBV7-2 and TRBJ1-4, with 7 bases fitting TRBD1. J lost 10 bases, V lost 5 bases, and 7 bases had no gene match. Germline assignment: CDR1 SGHTA and CDR2 FQGNSA. This CDR3 contains 13 residues.

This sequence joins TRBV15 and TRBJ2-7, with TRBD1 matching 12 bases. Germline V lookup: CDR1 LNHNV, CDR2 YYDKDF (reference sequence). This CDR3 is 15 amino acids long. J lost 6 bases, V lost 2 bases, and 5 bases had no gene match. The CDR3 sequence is CATSRSGQGAAEQYF. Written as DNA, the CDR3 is TGTGCCACCAGCAGATCGGGACAGGGGGCAGCCGAGCAGTACTTC.

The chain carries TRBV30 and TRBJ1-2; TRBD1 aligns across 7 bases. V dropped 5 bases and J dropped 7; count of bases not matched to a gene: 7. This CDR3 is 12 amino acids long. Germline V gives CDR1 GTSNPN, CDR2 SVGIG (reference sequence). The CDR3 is CAWHRAGGGYTF. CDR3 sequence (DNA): TGTGCCTGGCATAGGGCAGGGGGTGGCTACACCTTC.

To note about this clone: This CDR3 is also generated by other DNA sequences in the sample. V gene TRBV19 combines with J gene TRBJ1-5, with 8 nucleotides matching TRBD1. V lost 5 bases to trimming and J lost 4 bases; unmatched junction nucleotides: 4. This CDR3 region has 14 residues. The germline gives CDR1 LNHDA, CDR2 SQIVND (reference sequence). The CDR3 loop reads CASSPTGGNQPQHF. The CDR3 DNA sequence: TGTGCCAGTAGTCCAACAGGGGGTAATCAGCCCCAGCATTTT.

The CDR3, as DNA: TGCGCCAGCAGCTTCCGGGACAGGGATTACGAGCAGTACTTC. The encoded protein is CASSFRDRDYEQYF. V and J are TRBV5-1 and TRBJ2-7; 9 bases fit TRBD1. The V gene's germline CDR1 is SGHRS and CDR2 YFSETQ. V lost 2 bases and J lost 4; bases outside the gene matches: 4. This CDR3 comprises 14 residues. Together with reference TRBV5-1 and TRBJ2-7, the CDR3 gives the full variable domain: KAGVTQTPRYLIKTRGQQVTLSCSPISGHRSVSWYQQTPGQGLQFLFEYFSETQRNKGNFPGRFSGRQFSNSRSEMNVSTLELGDSALYLCASSFRDRDYEQYFGPGTRLTVT.

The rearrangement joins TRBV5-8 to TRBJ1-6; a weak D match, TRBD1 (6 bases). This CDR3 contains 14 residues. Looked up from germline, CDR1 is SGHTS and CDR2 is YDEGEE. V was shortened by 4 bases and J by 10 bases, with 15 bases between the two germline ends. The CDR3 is CASSLQGEGSPLHF. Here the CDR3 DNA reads TGTGCCAGCAGCCTACAGGGAGAGGGCTCACCCCTCCACTTT. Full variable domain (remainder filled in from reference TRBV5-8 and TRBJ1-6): EAGVTQSPTHLIKTRGQQATLRCSPISGHTSVYWYQQALGLGLQFLLWYDEGEERNRGNFPPRFSGRQFPNYSSELNVNALELEDSALYLCASSLQGEGSPLHFGNGTRLTVT.

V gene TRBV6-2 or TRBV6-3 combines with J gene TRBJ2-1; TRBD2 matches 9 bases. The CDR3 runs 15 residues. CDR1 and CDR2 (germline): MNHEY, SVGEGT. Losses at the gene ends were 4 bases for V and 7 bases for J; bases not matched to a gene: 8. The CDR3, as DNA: TGTGCCAGCAGTTCGCGCGGGGGGGCCCCAAATGAGCAGTTCTTC. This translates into CASSSRGGAPNEQFF.

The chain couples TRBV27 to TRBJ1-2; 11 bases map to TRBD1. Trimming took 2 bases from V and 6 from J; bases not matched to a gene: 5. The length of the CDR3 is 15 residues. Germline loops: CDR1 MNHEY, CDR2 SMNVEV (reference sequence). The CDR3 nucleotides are TGTGCCAGCAGTTTAGGGACAGGGGGGGCCGATGGCTACACCTTC. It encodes CASSLGTGGADGYTF.

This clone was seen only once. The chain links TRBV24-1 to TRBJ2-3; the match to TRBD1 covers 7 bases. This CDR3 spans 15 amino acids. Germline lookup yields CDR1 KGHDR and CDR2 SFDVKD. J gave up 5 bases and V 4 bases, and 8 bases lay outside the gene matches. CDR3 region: CATSDPQGRVDTQYF. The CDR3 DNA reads TGTGCCACCAGTGACCCACAGGGGCGGGTAGATACGCAGTATTTT.

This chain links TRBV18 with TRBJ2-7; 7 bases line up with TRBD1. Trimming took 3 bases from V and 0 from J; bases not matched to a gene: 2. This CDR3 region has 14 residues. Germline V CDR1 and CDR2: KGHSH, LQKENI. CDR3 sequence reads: CASSPWDSSYEQYF. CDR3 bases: TGTGCCAGCTCACCGTGGGACAGCTCCTACGAGCAGTACTTC.

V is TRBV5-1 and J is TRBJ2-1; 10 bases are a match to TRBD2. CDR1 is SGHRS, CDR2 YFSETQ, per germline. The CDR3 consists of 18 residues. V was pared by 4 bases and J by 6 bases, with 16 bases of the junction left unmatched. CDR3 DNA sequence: TGCGCCAGCAGCCCAGGTAGCGGGGGGTACTCCTTTACCAATGAGCAGTTCTTC. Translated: CASSPGSGGYSFTNEQFF.

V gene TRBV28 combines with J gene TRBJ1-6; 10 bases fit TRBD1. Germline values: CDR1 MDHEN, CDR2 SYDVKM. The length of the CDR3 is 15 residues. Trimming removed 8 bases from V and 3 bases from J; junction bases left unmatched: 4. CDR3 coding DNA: TGTGCCAGCGGGACAGGGGCCGACTATAATTCACCCCTCCACTTT. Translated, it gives CASGTGADYNSPLHF. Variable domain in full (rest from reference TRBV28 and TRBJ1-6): DVKVTQSSRYLVKRTGEKVFLECVQDMDHENMFWYRQDPGLGLRLIYFSYDVKMKEKGDIPEGYSVSREKKERFSLILESASTNQTSMYLCASGTGADYNSPLHFGNGTRLTVT.

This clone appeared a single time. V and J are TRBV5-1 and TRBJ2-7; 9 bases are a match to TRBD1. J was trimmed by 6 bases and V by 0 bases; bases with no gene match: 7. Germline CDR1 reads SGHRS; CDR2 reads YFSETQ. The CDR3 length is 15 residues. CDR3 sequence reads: CASSLAGQGTGEQYF. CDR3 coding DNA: TGCGCCAGCAGCTTGGCAGGACAGGGGACGGGCGAGCAGTACTTC.

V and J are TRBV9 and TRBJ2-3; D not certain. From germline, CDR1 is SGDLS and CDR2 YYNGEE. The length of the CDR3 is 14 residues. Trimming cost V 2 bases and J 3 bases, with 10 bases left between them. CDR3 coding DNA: TGTGCCAGCAGCGTGAGACTCCTGACAGATACGCAGTATTTT. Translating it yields CASSVRLLTDTQYF.

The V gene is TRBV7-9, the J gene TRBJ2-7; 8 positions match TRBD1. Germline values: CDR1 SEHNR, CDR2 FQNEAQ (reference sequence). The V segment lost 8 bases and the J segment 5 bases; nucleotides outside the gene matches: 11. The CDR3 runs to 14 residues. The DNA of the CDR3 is TGTGCCAGCGGCCCGACAGGGGCCCTACACGAGCAGTACTTC. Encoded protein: CASGPTGALHEQYF.